The following is a T cell receptor beta chain sequence with its context. What it binds is not known. This record comes from a study of somatic mutations in cytotoxic T cells in rheumatoid arthritis. Points from the study as a whole: A largest CD8+ clone above 20% of CD8+ cells occurred in about an eighth of the roughly 65 patients. Age-matched healthy controls and rheumatoid arthritis patients had CD8+ T-cell clonality that did not differ significantly.

In the original workflow: There were rare matches between patient CD8+ clones larger than 1% and published virus-specific TCRB sequences. Profiling relied on immunoSEQ multiplex PCR, and the TCRdb table lists in-frame clones only, not all of them. The V and J calls and clone size are taken from that table; D and trimming were inferred from the DNA. The sample has around 19,000 clones; about 80% are singletons. V was clipped by 6 bases and J by 9 bases, with 12 bases between them. The CDR3 has 11 residues. The germline V gene has CDR1 DFQATT and CDR2 SNEGSKA (reference sequence). Sequenced input: CD8+ T cells sorted from blood. V usage is TRBV20-1 and J usage is TRBJ2-4, with unresolved D. The source of this sequence is an adult with rheumatoid arthritis. CDR3: CSAPLDGIQYF. In nucleotides, the CDR3 is TGCAGTGCCCCCCTGGACGGCATTCAGTACTTC.